The 30 T cell receptor beta chains given below trace back to one sample, sequenced in a study of T cell responses to AZD1222 COVID-19 vaccine. The data were produced by immunoSEQ multiplex PCR, yet TCRdb's version contains in-frame clones alone and is incomplete. Of fewer than 90,000 clones in the sample, 90% to 95% are singletons; the top ten hold around a tenth. The source was peripheral blood, collected 28 days after the second AZD1222 dose. Every receptor here comes from an adult who received the AZD1222 COVID-19 vaccine.

The chain is built from TRBV7-8 and TRBJ2-5; D perhaps matches TRBD1 (6 bases). The ends were cut back, 4 bases at V and 5 bases at J, with 17 bases in the middle. Germline V CDR1 and CDR2: SGHVS, FQNEAQ. The CDR3 extends over 15 amino acids. CDR3 amino acids: CASSSGVYGVETQYF. Written as DNA, the CDR3 is TGTGCCAGCAGCTCAGGGGTTTATGGTGTGGAGACCCAGTACTTC.

The chain carries TRBV18 and TRBJ1-3, with 7 bases that match TRBD1. In germline, CDR1 is KGHSH, CDR2 LQKENI. Losses at the gene ends were 2 bases for V and 3 bases for J; bases not matched to a gene: 10. The CDR3 covers 17 residues. The CDR3 coding sequence is TGTGCCAGCTCACCAATTTCCGGGACAGCGGATGGAAACACCATATATTTT. This gives the protein CASSPISGTADGNTIYF.

This chain joins TRBV12-3 or TRBV12-4 and TRBJ1-2; D not certain. Trimming cost V 4 bases and J 5 bases, with 5 bases left between them. This CDR3 is built from 11 residues. CDR3 residues: CASSSDYGYTF. The CDR3, as DNA: TGTGCCAGCAGTTCGGATTATGGCTACACCTTC.

CDR3 amino acids: CASSLQGWGQPQHF. The CDR3 DNA follows: TGTGCCAGCAGTTTACAGGGATGGGGTCAGCCCCAGCATTTT. The chain is built from TRBV28 and TRBJ1-5, with D tentatively TRBD1 (5 bases). The CDR3 loop spans 14 amino acids. CDR1 MDHEN and CDR2 SYDVKM come from the germline V gene. V lost 2 bases to trimming and J lost 6 bases, with 11 bases between them.

The chain employs TRBV10-3 and TRBJ2-3; 8 positions match TRBD1. The germline CDR1 and CDR2 sequences are ENHRY and SYGVKD. This CDR3 contains 17 residues. V dropped 6 bases and J dropped 0; count of bases not matched to a gene: 11. The CDR3 DNA is TGTGCCATCAGCGAGGGGACAGGACGTTTTAGCACAGATACGCAGTATTTT. Its protein is CAISEGTGRFSTDTQYF.

The chain links TRBV27 to TRBJ1-1; D gene unclear. CDR1 and CDR2 (germline): MNHEY, SMNVEV (reference sequence). V was pared by 2 bases and J by 1 base, with 5 bases between. The CDR3 has 13 residues. The CDR3 nucleotides are TGTGCCAGCAGTTTAGTACAGAACACTGAAGCTTTCTTT. Protein: CASSLVQNTEAFF.

The chain is built from TRBV16 and TRBJ1-6, with D hard to call. V lost 4 bases and J lost 7, with 8 bases in between. There are 13 residues in the CDR3. Looked up from germline, CDR1 is KGHSY and CDR2 is FQNENV. Here the CDR3 reads CASSPSVNSPLHF. The CDR3 DNA sequence: TGTGCCAGCAGCCCCTCGGTAAATTCACCCCTCCACTTT.

The chain links TRBV18 to TRBJ1-1; D remains unclear. The CDR3 totals 15 residues. The V and J ends lost 0 bases and 3 bases respectively, with 11 bases between them. The germline CDR1 and CDR2 sequences are KGHSH and LQKENI. The CDR3 bases are TGTGCCAGCTCACCACCCCTCGGACCGGACACTGAAGCTTTCTTT. Its translation: CASSPPLGPDTEAFF.

The sample holds one count of this clone. The chain couples TRBV19 to TRBJ1-1; a possible D gene is TRBD1 (6 bases). The CDR3 is 15 amino acids. V was shortened by 3 bases and J by 0 bases, with 11 bases between the two germline ends. CDR1 LNHDA and CDR2 SQIVND come from the germline V gene (reference sequence). The CDR3 region is CASSIATGMNTEAFF. For the CDR3, the DNA is TGTGCCAGTAGTATCGCAACAGGGATGAACACTGAAGCTTTCTTT. The whole variable domain, filled in from reference TRBV19 and TRBJ1-1, reads DGGITQSPKYLFRKEGQNVTLSCEQNLNHDAMYWYRQDPGQGLRLIYYSQIVNDFQKGDIAEGYSVSREKKESFPLTVTSAQKNPTAFYLCASSIATGMNTEAFFGQGTRLTVV.

The chain is built from TRBV5-1 and TRBJ1-3; 8 positions match TRBD1. J lost 2 bases, V lost 1 base, and 2 bases had no gene match. The germline gives CDR1 SGHRS, CDR2 YFSETQ. This CDR3 has 15 amino acids. This chain's CDR3 is CASSLTTGAGNTIYF. DNA of the CDR3: TGCGCCAGCAGCTTGACGACAGGGGCTGGAAACACCATATATTTT.

The V call is TRBV2, the J call TRBJ1-2; the match to TRBD1 covers 7 bases. The CDR3 covers 13 residues. V trimming: 6 bases; J trimming: 4 bases; junction bases outside the gene matches: 5. The germline gives CDR1 SNHLY, CDR2 FYNNEI. The CDR3 nucleotides read TGTGCCAGCAGGCCCGGGACAGCCTATGGCTACACCTTC. Amino acid sequence: CASRPGTAYGYTF.

A few counts support this clone. CDR3 protein: CASSLARGPYNEQFF. For the CDR3, the DNA is TGTGCCAGCAGCTTAGCCAGGGGACCTTACAATGAGCAGTTCTTC. The rearrangement links TRBV7-9 to TRBJ2-1; D perhaps matches TRBD1 (6 bases). Trimming took off 0 bases at V and 4 bases at J, with 10 bases between the two ends. Per germline, CDR1 SEHNR and CDR2 FQNEAQ (reference sequence). The CDR3 sequence is 15 residues long.

The CDR3 here is CASSARWDRATDTQYF. The CDR3 region has the DNA TGTGCCAGCAGTGCCCGTTGGGACAGGGCAACAGATACGCAGTATTTT. The genes are TRBV6-1 and TRBJ2-3; 9 nucleotides align to TRBD1. The germline V gene has CDR1 MNHNS and CDR2 SASEGT. The junction had 8 bases not matched to a gene; V was cut back by 4 bases and J by 3 bases. The CDR3 is 16 amino acids.

The chain has TRBV5-1 and TRBJ1-1; the D is unclear. The CDR3 totals 13 residues. From germline, CDR1 is SGHRS and CDR2 YFSETQ. The V end lost 2 bases, the J end lost 1 base, and 6 bases lay between the germline ends. This CDR3 reads CASSFNRNTEAFF. CDR3 nucleotides: TGCGCCAGCAGCTTTAACAGGAACACTGAAGCTTTCTTT.

The chain carries TRBV5-4 and TRBJ1-1; D is ambiguous. Per the germline V gene, CDR1 is SGHNT and CDR2 is YYREEE (reference sequence). V was shortened by 2 bases and J by 5 bases, with 10 bases between the two germline ends. The CDR3 totals 13 residues. The CDR3 region has the DNA TGTGCCAGCAGCTTCCGGGGTCCAACTGAAGCTTTCTTT. As protein: CASSFRGPTEAFF.

The chain couples TRBV30 to TRBJ1-1; 9 bases map to TRBD1. This CDR3 has 16 residues. Looked up from germline, CDR1 is GTSNPN and CDR2 is SVGIG (reference sequence). V dropped 3 bases and J dropped 1; count of bases not matched to a gene: 9. In DNA form, the CDR3 reads TGTGCCTGGAGAAACGGGACAGGGTATGGGAACACTGAAGCTTTCTTT. It specifies CAWRNGTGYGNTEAFF. Variable domain in full (rest from reference TRBV30 and TRBJ1-1): SQTIHQWPATLVQPVGSPLSLECTVEGTSNPNLYWYRQAAGRGLQLLFYSVGIGQISSEVPQNLSASRPQDRQFILSSKKLLLSDSGFYLCAWRNGTGYGNTEAFFGQGTRLTVV.

The chain is built from TRBV2 and TRBJ1-2; D is uncertain. Trimming shortened V by 5 bases and J by 8 bases, and 15 bases separated the two germline ends. CDR3 length: 13 residues. In germline, CDR1 is SNHLY, CDR2 FYNNEI. CDR3: CASSPATRGGYTF. CDR3 nucleotides: TGTGCCAGCAGTCCCGCGACCAGAGGGGGCTACACCTTC.

The chain recombines TRBV5-5 with TRBJ1-1, with D unclear. Trimming took off 4 bases at V and 4 bases at J, with 8 bases between the two ends. Germline values: CDR1 SGHKS, CDR2 YYEKEE (reference sequence). The CDR3 extends over 12 amino acids. The DNA for the CDR3 is TGTGCCAGCAGCCGAGAGGCCACTGAAGCTTTCTTT. It translates to CASSREATEAFF. Full variable domain (rest looked up from reference TRBV5-5 and TRBJ1-1): DAGVTQSPTHLIKTRGQQVTLRCSPISGHKSVSWYQQVLGQGPQFIFQYYEKEERGRGNFPDRFSARQFPNYSSELNVNALLLGDSALYLCASSREATEAFFGQGTRLTVV.

The J gene is TRBJ1-2, the V gene TRBV12-5, with a weak D call TRBD1 (5 bases). The V gene's germline CDR1 is LGHNT and CDR2 FRNRAP. The length of the CDR3 is 17 residues. V lost 0 bases and J lost 5, with 19 bases in between. The DNA of the CDR3 is TGTGCTAGTGGTTTGGTATACGCCCCCGGGACCACATATGGCTACACCTTC. It yields the protein CASGLVYAPGTTYGYTF.

The genes are TRBV24-1 and TRBJ2-1; a possible D gene is TRBD2 (5 bases). The CDR3 length is 16 residues. Trimming shortened V by 4 bases and J by 0 bases, and 12 bases separated the two germline ends. The germline CDR1 and CDR2 sequences are KGHDR and SFDVKD. For the CDR3, the DNA is TGTGCCACCAGTGACCAGACGGGGAGCTCCTACAATGAGCAGTTCTTC. Amino acids: CATSDQTGSSYNEQFF.

The chain combines TRBV7-8 with TRBJ2-1; D unclear. The CDR3 length is 16 residues. V gave up 1 base and J gave up 2 bases, with 12 bases separating them. CDR1 SGHVS and CDR2 FQNEAQ come from the germline V gene. The CDR3 nucleotides are TGTGCCAGCAGCTTAGGGCGTCTAGACCCCTACAATGAGCAGTTCTTC. It is translated as CASSLGRLDPYNEQFF.

The chain links TRBV28 to TRBJ2-7, with 7 bases aligning to TRBD1. The CDR3 is 15 residues long. The ends lost 3 bases at V and 4 bases at J; junction bases unmatched: 9. CDR1 is MDHEN and CDR2 is SYDVKM in the germline V gene. CDR3 amino acids: CASSFSFDREYEQYF. Written as DNA, the CDR3 is TGTGCCAGCAGTTTCTCTTTCGACAGGGAGTACGAGCAGTACTTC.

The rearrangement joins TRBV2 to TRBJ1-1, with D hard to call. V was pared by 6 bases and J by 4 bases, with 12 bases between. CDR3 size: 13 residues. The germline V gene encodes CDR1 SNHLY and CDR2 FYNNEI. In DNA, the CDR3 is TGTGCCAGCAGATTGGGTGAGGGCACTGAAGCTTTCTTT. The encoded protein is CASRLGEGTEAFF.

The chain links TRBV6-5 to TRBJ2-3; 10 bases line up with TRBD2. The length of the CDR3 is 15 residues. Germline loops: CDR1 MNHEY, CDR2 SVGAGI. The V segment lost 9 bases and the J segment 4 bases; nucleotides outside the gene matches: 10. CDR3 in amino acids: CASQISGGAADTQYF. CDR3 nucleotide sequence: TGTGCCAGTCAGATCAGCGGGGGGGCCGCAGATACGCAGTATTTT.

The chain is built from TRBV30 and TRBJ2-7; D possibly corresponds to TRBD2 (6 bases). The V gene's germline CDR1 is GTSNPN and CDR2 SVGIG (reference sequence). The V end was cut by 0 bases, the J end by 2 bases, with 11 bases between. The CDR3 runs 14 residues. The CDR3 DNA reads as TGTGCCTGGAGTGTTGGGGACTCACCCTACGAGCAGTACTTC. Translation gives CAWSVGDSPYEQYF.

This sequence joins TRBV27 and TRBJ1-6, with 7 bases identical to TRBD1. V lost 6 bases to trimming and J lost 7 bases; unmatched junction nucleotides: 12. The germline CDR1 and CDR2 sequences are MNHEY and SMNVEV (reference sequence). The CDR3 extends over 16 amino acids. The CDR3 sequence: CASSPSDRDLNSPLHF. The CDR3, as DNA: TGTGCCAGCAGCCCCTCTGACAGGGACCTAAATTCACCCCTCCACTTT.

The rearrangement links TRBV5-1 to TRBJ1-2, with D hard to call. Germline CDR1 reads SGHRS; CDR2 reads YFSETQ. V gave up 0 bases and J gave up 1 base, with 7 bases separating them. This CDR3 spans 14 amino acids. CDR3 amino acids: CASSLDLGNYGYTF. CDR3 in DNA: TGCGCCAGCAGCTTGGATCTCGGTAACTATGGCTACACCTTC.

This chain connects TRBV19 to TRBJ1-6, with D unclear. The germline V gene encodes CDR1 LNHDA and CDR2 SQIVND (reference sequence). The V end was cut by 7 bases, the J end by 5 bases, with 21 bases between. CDR3 length: 17 residues. DNA of the CDR3: TGTGCCAGTACCGAAAGCGACAAATTCCTGAATAATTCACCCCTCCACTTT. This encodes CASTESDKFLNNSPLHF.

The chain recombines TRBV27 with TRBJ2-2; 10 nucleotides agree with TRBD2. CDR3 length: 18 residues. Germline values: CDR1 MNHEY, CDR2 SMNVEV (reference sequence). Germline trimming cut 5 bases from V and 5 bases from J; bases unmatched to any gene: 14. The CDR3 spells CASSLKGALAGRTGELFF. The CDR3, as DNA: TGTGCCAGCAGTCTAAAGGGGGCACTAGCGGGGAGAACCGGGGAGCTGTTTTTT.

The chain uses TRBV14 and TRBJ1-2; TRBD1 matches at 7 bases. J gave up 1 base and V 0 bases, and 8 bases lay outside the gene matches. Germline values: CDR1 SGHDN, CDR2 FVKESK. CDR3 length: 17 amino acids. The CDR3 DNA follows: TGTGCCAGCAGCCAAGACCTACAGGGGCGAGATAACTATGGCTACACCTTC. Translating it yields CASSQDLQGRDNYGYTF.